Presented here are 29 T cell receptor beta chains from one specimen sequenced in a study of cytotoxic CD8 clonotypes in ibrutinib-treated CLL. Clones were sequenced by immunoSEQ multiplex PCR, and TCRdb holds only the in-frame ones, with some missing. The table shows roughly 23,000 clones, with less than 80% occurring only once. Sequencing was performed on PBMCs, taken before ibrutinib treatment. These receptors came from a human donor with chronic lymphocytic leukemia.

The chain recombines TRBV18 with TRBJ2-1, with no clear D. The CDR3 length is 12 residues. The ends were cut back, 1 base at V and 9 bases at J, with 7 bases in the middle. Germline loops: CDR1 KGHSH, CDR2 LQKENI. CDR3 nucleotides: TGTGCCAGCTCACCACTTGGAAGTGAGCAGTTCTTC. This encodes CASSPLGSEQFF.

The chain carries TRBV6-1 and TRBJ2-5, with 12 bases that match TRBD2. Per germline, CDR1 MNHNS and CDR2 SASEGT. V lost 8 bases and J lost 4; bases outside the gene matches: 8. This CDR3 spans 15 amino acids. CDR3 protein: CASWASGRALETQYF. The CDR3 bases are TGTGCCAGCTGGGCTAGCGGGAGGGCCTTAGAGACCCAGTACTTC.

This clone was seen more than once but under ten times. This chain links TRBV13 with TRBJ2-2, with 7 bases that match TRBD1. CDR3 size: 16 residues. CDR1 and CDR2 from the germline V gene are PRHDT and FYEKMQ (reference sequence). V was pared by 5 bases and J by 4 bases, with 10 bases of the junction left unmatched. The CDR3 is CASSPRQGSVTGELFF. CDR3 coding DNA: TGTGCCAGCAGCCCCCGACAGGGCTCGGTCACCGGGGAGCTGTTTTTT.

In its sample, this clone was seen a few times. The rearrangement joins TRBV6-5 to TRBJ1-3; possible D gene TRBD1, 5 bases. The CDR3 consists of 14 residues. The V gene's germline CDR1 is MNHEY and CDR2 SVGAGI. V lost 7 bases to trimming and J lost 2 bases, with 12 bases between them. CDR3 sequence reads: CASKNQGTGNTIYF. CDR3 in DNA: TGTGCCAGCAAGAATCAGGGAACTGGAAACACCATATATTTT.

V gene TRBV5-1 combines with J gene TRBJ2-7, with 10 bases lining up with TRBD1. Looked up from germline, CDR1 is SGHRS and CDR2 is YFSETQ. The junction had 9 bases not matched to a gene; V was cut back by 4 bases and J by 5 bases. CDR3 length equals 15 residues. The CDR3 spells CASSRRGQGMDEQYF. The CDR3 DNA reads TGCGCCAGCAGCCGCCGGGGACAGGGGATGGACGAGCAGTACTTC.

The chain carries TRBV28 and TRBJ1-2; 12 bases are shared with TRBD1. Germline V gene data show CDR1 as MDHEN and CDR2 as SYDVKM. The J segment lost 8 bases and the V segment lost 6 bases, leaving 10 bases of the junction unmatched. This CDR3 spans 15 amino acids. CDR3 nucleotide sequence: TGTGCCAGCAGCACGCCGGGACAGGGGGCAAGAGGCTACACCTTC. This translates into CASSTPGQGARGYTF.

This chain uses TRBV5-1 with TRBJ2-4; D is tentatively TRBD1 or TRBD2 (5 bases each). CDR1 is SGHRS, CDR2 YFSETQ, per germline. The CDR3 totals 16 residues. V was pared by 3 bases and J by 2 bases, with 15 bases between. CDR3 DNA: TGCGCCAGCAGCTCCCAGGGATCGGGGTCCAAAAACATTCAGTACTTC. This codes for CASSSQGSGSKNIQYF.

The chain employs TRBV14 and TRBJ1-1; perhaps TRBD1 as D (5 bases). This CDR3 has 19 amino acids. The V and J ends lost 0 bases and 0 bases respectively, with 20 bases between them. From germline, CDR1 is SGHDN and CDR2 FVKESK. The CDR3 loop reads CASSQESGGLGDMNTEAFF. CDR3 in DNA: TGTGCCAGCAGCCAAGAATCGGGAGGTTTGGGGGATATGAACACTGAAGCTTTCTTT.

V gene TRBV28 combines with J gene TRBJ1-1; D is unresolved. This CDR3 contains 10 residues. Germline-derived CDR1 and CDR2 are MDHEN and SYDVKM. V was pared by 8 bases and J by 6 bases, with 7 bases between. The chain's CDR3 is CASLGAEAFF. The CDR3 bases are TGTGCCAGCCTTGGGGCTGAAGCTTTCTTT.

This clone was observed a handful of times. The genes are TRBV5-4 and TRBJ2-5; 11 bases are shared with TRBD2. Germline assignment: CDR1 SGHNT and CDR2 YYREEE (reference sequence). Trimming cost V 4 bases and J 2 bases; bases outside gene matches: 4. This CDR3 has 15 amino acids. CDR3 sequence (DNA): TGTGCCAGCAGCCGTAGCGGGAGGGCTCAAGAGACCCAGTACTTC. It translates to CASSRSGRAQETQYF. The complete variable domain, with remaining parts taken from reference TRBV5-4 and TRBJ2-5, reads ETGVTQSPTHLIKTRGQQVTLRCSSQSGHNTVSWYQQALGQGPQFIFQYYREEENGRGNFPPRFSGLQFPNYSSELNVNALELDDSALYLCASSRSGRAQETQYFGPGTRLLVL.

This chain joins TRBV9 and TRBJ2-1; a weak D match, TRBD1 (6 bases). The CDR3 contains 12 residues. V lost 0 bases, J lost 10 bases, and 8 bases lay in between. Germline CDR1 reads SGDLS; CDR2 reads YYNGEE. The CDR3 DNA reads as TGTGCCAGCAGCGTAGTGGGGACAGAGCAGTTCTTC. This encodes CASSVVGTEQFF.

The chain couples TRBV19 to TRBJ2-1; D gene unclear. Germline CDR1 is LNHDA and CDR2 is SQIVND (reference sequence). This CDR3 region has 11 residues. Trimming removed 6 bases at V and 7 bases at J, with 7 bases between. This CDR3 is CASRDLNEQFF. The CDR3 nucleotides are TGTGCCAGTAGGGATCTAAATGAGCAGTTCTTC.

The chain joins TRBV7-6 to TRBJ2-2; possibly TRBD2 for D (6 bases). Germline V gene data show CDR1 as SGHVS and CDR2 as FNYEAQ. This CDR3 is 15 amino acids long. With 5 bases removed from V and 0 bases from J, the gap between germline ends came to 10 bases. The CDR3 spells CASSIRGTNTGELFF. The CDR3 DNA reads TGTGCCAGCAGCATCCGCGGGACGAACACCGGGGAGCTGTTTTTT.

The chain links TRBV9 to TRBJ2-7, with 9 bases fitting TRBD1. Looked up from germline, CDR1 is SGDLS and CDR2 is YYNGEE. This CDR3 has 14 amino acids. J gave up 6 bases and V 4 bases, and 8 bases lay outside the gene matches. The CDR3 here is CASSPGQGQGEQYF. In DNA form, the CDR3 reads TGTGCCAGCAGCCCCGGACAGGGACAGGGCGAGCAGTACTTC. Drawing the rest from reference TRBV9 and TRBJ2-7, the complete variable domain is DSGVTQTPKHLITATGQRVTLRCSPRSGDLSVYWYQQSLDQGLQFLIQYYNGEERAKGNILERFSAQQFPDLHSELNLSSLELGDSALYFCASSPGQGQGEQYFGPGTRLTVT.

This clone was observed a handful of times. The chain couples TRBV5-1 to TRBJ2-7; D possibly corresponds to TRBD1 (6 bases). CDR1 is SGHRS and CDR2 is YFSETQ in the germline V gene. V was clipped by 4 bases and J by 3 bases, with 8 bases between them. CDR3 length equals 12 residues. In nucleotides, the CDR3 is TGCGCCAGCAGCGGGGGCAGCTACGAGCAGTACTTC. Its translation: CASSGGSYEQYF.

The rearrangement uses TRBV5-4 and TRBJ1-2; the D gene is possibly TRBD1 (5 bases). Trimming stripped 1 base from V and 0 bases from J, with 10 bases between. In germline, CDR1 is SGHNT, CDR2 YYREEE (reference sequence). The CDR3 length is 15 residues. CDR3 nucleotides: TGTGCCAGCAGCTTGTCCGGGACGGCTAACTATGGCTACACCTTC. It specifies CASSLSGTANYGYTF.

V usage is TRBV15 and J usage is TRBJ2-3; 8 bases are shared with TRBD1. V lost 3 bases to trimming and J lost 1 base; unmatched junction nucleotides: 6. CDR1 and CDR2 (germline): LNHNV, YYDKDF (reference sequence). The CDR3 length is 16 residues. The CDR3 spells CATSRLQGVRTDTQYF. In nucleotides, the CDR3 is TGTGCCACCAGCAGGTTACAGGGGGTTCGCACAGATACGCAGTATTTT.

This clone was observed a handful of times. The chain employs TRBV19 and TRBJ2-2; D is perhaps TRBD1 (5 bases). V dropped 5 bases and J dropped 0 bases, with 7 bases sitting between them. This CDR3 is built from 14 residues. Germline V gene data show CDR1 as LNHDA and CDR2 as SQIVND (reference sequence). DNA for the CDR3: TGTGCCAGTAGTGTGGACACGAACACCGGGGAGCTGTTTTTT. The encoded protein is CASSVDTNTGELFF.

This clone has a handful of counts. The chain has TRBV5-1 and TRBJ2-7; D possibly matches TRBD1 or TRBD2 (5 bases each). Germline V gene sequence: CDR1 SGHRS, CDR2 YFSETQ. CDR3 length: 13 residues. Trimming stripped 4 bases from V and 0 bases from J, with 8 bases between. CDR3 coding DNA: TGCGCCAGCAGCCGGGACGACTCCTACGAGCAGTACTTC. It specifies CASSRDDSYEQYF.

The CDR3 is CASSFIAFDEKLFF. CDR3 nucleotide sequence: TGTGCCAGCAGTTTTATTGCATTCGACGAAAAACTGTTTTTT. The V call is TRBV28, the J call TRBJ1-4; D is unresolved. The CDR3 runs 14 residues. V lost 3 bases to trimming and J lost 8 bases, with 13 bases between them. Germline CDR1 and CDR2: MDHEN and SYDVKM.

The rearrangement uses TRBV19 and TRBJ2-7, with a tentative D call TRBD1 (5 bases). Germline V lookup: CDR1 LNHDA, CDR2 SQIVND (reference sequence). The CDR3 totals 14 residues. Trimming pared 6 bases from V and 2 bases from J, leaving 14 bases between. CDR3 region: CASSQGARTYEQYF. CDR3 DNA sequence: TGTGCCAGTAGCCAAGGGGCCCGGACCTACGAGCAGTACTTC.

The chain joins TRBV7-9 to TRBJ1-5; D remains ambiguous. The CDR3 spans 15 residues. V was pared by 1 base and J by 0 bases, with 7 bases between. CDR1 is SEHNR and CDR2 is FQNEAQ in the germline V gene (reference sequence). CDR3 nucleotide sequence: TGTGCCAGCAGCTTAGAAGGGATTAGCAATCAGCCCCAGCATTTT. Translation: CASSLEGISNQPQHF.

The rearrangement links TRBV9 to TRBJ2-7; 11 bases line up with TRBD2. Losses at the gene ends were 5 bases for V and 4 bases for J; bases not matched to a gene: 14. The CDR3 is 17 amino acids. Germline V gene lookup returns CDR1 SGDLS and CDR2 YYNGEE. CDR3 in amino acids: CASRPTSGSVTLYEQYF. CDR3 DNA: TGTGCCAGCAGGCCTACTAGCGGGAGCGTCACGTTATACGAGCAGTACTTC. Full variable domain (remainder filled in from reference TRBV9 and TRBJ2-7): DSGVTQTPKHLITATGQRVTLRCSPRSGDLSVYWYQQSLDQGLQFLIQYYNGEERAKGNILERFSAQQFPDLHSELNLSSLELGDSALYFCASRPTSGSVTLYEQYFGPGTRLTVT.

CDR3 in amino acids: CASKRTGGTDTQYF. CDR3 nucleotide sequence: TGTGCCAGCAAGCGGACAGGGGGCACAGATACGCAGTATTTT. The chain carries TRBV7-9 and TRBJ2-3; 9 positions agree with TRBD1. Trimming at V came to 7 bases and at J to 1 base, leaving 3 bases not matched to a gene. The CDR3 length is 14 residues. CDR1 and CDR2 (germline): SEHNR, FQNEAQ (reference sequence).

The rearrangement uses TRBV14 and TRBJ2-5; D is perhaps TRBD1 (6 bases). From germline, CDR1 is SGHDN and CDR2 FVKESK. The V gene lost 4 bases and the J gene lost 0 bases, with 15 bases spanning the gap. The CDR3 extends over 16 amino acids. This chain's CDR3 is CASSLLGQGYQETQYF. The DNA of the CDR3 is TGTGCCAGCAGCCTCCTGGGGCAGGGGTACCAAGAGACCCAGTACTTC.

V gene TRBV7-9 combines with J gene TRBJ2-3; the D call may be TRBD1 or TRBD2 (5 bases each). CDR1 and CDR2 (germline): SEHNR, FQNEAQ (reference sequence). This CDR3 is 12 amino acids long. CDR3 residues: CGARDGTDTQYF. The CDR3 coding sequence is TGTGGGGCCCGGGACGGCACAGATACGCAGTATTTT. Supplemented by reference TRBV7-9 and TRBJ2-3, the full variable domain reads DTGVSQNPRHKITKRGQNVTFRCDPISEHNRLYWYRQTLGQGPEFLTYFQNEAQLEKSRLLSDRFSAERPKGSFSTLEIQRTEQGDSAMYLCGARDGTDTQYFGPGTRLTVL.

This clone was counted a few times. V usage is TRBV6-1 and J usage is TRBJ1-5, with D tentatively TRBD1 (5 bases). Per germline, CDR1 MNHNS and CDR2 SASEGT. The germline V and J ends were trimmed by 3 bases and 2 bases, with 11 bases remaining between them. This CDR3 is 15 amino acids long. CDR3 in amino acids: CASSEQGRGNQPQHF. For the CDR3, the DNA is TGTGCCAGCAGTGAGCAGGGCCGGGGCAATCAGCCCCAGCATTTT.

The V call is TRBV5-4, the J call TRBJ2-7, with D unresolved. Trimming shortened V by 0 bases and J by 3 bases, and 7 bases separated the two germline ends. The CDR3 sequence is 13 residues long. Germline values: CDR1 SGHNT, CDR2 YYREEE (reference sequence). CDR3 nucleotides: TGTGCCAGCAGCTTGGAGTCTCACTACGAGCAGTACTTC. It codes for CASSLESHYEQYF.

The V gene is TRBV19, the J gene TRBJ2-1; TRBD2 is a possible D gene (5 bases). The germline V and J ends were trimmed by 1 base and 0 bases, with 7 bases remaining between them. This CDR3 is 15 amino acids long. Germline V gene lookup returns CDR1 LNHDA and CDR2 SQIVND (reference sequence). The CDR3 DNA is TGTGCCAGTAGTATAGGGCGGGTCTCCTACAATGAGCAGTTCTTC. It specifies CASSIGRVSYNEQFF.